The sequence of this T cell receptor beta chain was determined in a study of regulatory T cells in long-lasting Graves disease. Construction of TCR beta libraries relied on iRepertoire HTBI primers and on Arm-PCR targeting CDR3 regions. Each CDR3 protein is one row after TCRdb ran MiXCR on the multiplex PCR reads. Of roughly 420,000 distinct CDR3 sequences in the sample, roughly 17% were seen once. General study findings and limits: Analyses excluded thyroid tissue, covering peripheral blood alone.

The time point here: newly diagnosed GD, antithyroid drugs for less than 3 months. PBMC-extracted RNA yielded the TCR library. V was pared by 4 bases and J by 9 bases, with 13 bases between. CDR1 and CDR2 (germline): SGHDN, FVKESK. The CDR3 sequence is 13 residues long. A few counts support this clonotype. The antigen remains undetermined. This sample also belongs to another study, concerning T cells in Graves' hyperthyroidism and ophthalmopathy. That paper adds: HTBI primers were employed in a first-round RT-PCR of the TCR CDR3. Researchers report that a 13 V-J model separated ophthalmopathy from stable hyperthyroidism.

V gene TRBV14 combines with J gene TRBJ2-1; no reliable D call. The sample in question was peripheral blood mononuclear cells (PBMCs), obtained at new diagnosis, from a patient treated with antithyroid drugs. The clonotype originates from a woman aged 25 to 39 with Graves disease. The DNA of the CDR3 is TGTGCCAGCAGCCGAGTAGCCTTGGGTGAGCAGTTCTTC. This encodes CASSRVALGEQFF.